Listed below are T cell receptor beta chains from one sample, sequenced in a study of shared clonotypes between healthy human individuals. Measured with immunoSEQ multiplex PCR; TCRdb has only the in-frame clones, and not every one. This table has more than 550,000 clones, roughly 72% appearing once. Sequences were obtained from memory CD4+ T cells sorted from blood. The source of these receptors is a woman aged 25 to 45 in good health. CDR3s include the opening cysteine and the closing phenylalanine or tryptophan. A D gene is named only where the DNA matches it firmly. Clone size, where shown, is once, few, many, or a class for clones that have expanded.

clone size | J gene | V gene | D gene | CDR3 DNA | CDR3 protein
- | TRBJ2-5 | TRBV18 | - | TGTGCCAGCTCACCACGGGTAGCGGAGGGCCAAGAGACCCAGTACTTC | CASSPRVAEGQETQYF
- | TRBJ1-2 | TRBV6-1 | - | TGTGCCAGCAGTGGCGAAGAGGGGGGGGCCATAAACTATGGCTACACCTTC | CASSGEEGGAINYGYTF
- | TRBJ1-5 | TRBV5-8 | - | TGTGCCAGCAGTATCAACAGGGTAAATCAGCCCCAGCATTTT | CASSINRVNQPQHF
- | TRBJ2-1 | TRBV2 | TRBD1 | TGTGCCAGCAAAATCGACAGGGGCAAGAGTGGTGAGCAGTTCTTC | CASKIDRGKSGEQFF
- | TRBJ2-2 | TRBV7-2 | TRBD1 | TGTGCCAGCAGCGCGGGACAGGGGCACACCGGGGAGCTGTTTTTT | CASSAGQGHTGELFF
- | TRBJ2-7 | TRBV11-1 | TRBD2 | TGTGCCAGCAGCTCCGCCCGGGGGGGCAACGAGCAGTACTTC | CASSSARGGNEQYF
- | TRBJ1-1 | TRBV29-1 | TRBD1 | TGCAGCGTGCACAGGGGGTGGAACACTGAAGCTTTCTTT | CSVHRGWNTEAFF
once | TRBJ1-2 | TRBV5-4 | - | TGTGCCAGCAGCTTGGTAGCGGACCCCATCCCCTTC | CASSLVADPIPF
few | TRBJ2-3 | TRBV29-1 | - | TGCAGCGTTGCAGACCGGGCCGCATATTTT | CSVADRAAYF
- | TRBJ2-7 | TRBV28 | TRBD1 | TGTGCCAGCAGCCCCCCCGGGACAGAACCCTACGAGCAGTACTTC | CASSPPGTEPYEQYF
- | TRBJ2-5 | TRBV12-5 | - | TGTGCTAGTGGTTTGGTCGGAGAGACCCAGTACTTC | CASGLVGETQYF
- | TRBJ2-1 | TRBV15 | - | TGTGCCACCAGCAGAGGAGTTGAGGACAATGAGCAGTTCTTC | CATSRGVEDNEQFF
- | TRBJ1-1 | TRBV18 | - | TGTGCCAGCTCACCTCTTGGGACACCCATCGAAGCTTTCTTT | CASSPLGTPIEAFF
- | TRBJ2-3 | TRBV27 | TRBD2 | TGTGCCAGCCTCGAGGTGGGGGGGACGCAGTATTTT | CASLEVGGTQYF
- | TRBJ1-5 | TRBV27 | TRBD1 | TGTGCCAGCAGTTTGAGGGGGCATCAGCCCCAGCATTTT | CASSLRGHQPQHF
- | TRBJ2-3 | TRBV7-9 | - | TGTGCCAGCAGCCCAAGCGGAAGCACAGATACGCAGTATTTT | CASSPSGSTDTQYF
- | TRBJ2-1 | TRBV19 | TRBD2 | TGTGCCAGTAGTATAACTAGCGCGTACAATGAGCAGTTCTTC | CASSITSAYNEQFF
- | TRBJ1-1 | TRBV19 | TRBD1 | TGTGCCAGTAGTATAAGGGACAGGGGGTTGGTCACTGAAGCTTTCTTT | CASSIRDRGLVTEAFF
- | TRBJ1-5 | TRBV6-1 | TRBD1 | TGTGCCAGCAGTGAAGCCCCCGGACAGGGCAATCAGCCCCAGCATTTT | CASSEAPGQGNQPQHF
- | TRBJ1-5 | TRBV27 | - | TGTGCCAGCAGTAAGACAGAGTATAGCAATCAGCCCCAGCATTTT | CASSKTEYSNQPQHF
- | TRBJ2-3 | TRBV18 | TRBD1 | TGTGCCAGCTCACCACAGGGGGCAGGGTCGTCAGATACGCAGTATTTT | CASSPQGAGSSDTQYF
few | TRBJ1-2 | TRBV28 | - | TGTGCCAGCAGTTTAAGTAGGTTGGGGATCTTTGGCTACACCTTC | CASSLSRLGIFGYTF
- | TRBJ2-5 | TRBV5-1 | - | TGCGCCAGCAGCTTCTTCTCACCAGAGACCCAGTACTTC | CASSFFSPETQYF
few | TRBJ2-1 | TRBV6-6 | - | TGTGCCAGCAGTTACTCCCTAGTTTCACATGAGCAGTTCTTC | CASSYSLVSHEQFF
- | TRBJ1-3 | TRBV27 | - | TGTGCCAGCAGTCCCTCAGGGACAGGAAACACCATATATTTT | CASSPSGTGNTIYF
few | TRBJ2-2 | TRBV27 | - | TGTGCCAGCAGTTTCGTCGGAGTGAACACCGGGGAGCTGTTTTTT | CASSFVGVNTGELFF
- | TRBJ1-1 | TRBV11-2 | - | TGTGCCAGCAGCTGGAGAGACGGGAGCACTGAAGCTTTCTTT | CASSWRDGSTEAFF
- | TRBJ2-1 | TRBV5-4 | TRBD2 | TGTGCCAGCACGTTTTCCGGGACTAGCAATGAGCAGTTCTTC | CASTFSGTSNEQFF
- | TRBJ1-4 | TRBV28 | - | TGTGCCAGCAGTGTGGGGGGGCGCCGAGAAAAACTGTTTTTT | CASSVGGRREKLFF
- | TRBJ2-1 | TRBV27 | - | TGTGCCAGCAGTCATCCTCTCCTCAACAATGAGCAGTTCTTC | CASSHPLLNNEQFF
- | TRBJ1-2 | TRBV19 | TRBD1 | TGTGCCAGTATTCGAACGGGACAGGGACCTAACTATGGCTACACCTTC | CASIRTGQGPNYGYTF
- | TRBJ2-6 | TRBV6-1 | - | TGTGCCAGCAGTGAATCTGGGGCCAACGTCCTGACTTTC | CASSESGANVLTF
- | TRBJ2-2 | TRBV2 | - | TGTGCCAGCACCCCAGGACTGAACACCGGGGAGCTGTTTTTT | CASTPGLNTGELFF
- | TRBJ2-5 | TRBV5-4 | - | TGTGCCAGCAGCTTGGTATTGTGGGGGACGCCGGGGGAGACCCAGTACTTC | CASSLVLWGTPGETQYF
- | TRBJ2-7 | TRBV9 | - | TGTGCCAGCAGCGCCAATCCCGGACGTAGCTCCTACGAGCAGTACTTC | CASSANPGRSSYEQYF
- | TRBJ2-1 | TRBV7-2 | - | TGTGCCAGCAGCCCTGGCCGCTACAATGAGCAGTTCTTC | CASSPGRYNEQFF
- | TRBJ1-1 | TRBV21-1 | - | TGTGCCAGCAGCAAATATAAGTGGACAGGGGGCAGTGAAGCTTTCTTT | CASSKYKWTGGSEAFF
- | TRBJ1-2 | TRBV7-9 | - | TGTGCCAGCAGCTTAGTCACAGCGAACTATGGCTACACCTTC | CASSLVTANYGYTF
- | TRBJ2-7 | TRBV19 | TRBD2 | TGTGCCAGTAGTCCAGCGGAGTGGACTAGGCCCAAACCCCTTGACTACGAGCAGTACTTC | CASSPAEWTRPKPLDYEQYF
- | TRBJ2-3 | TRBV2 | - | TGTGCCAGCAGGGCCGACCCCACAGATACGCAGTATTTT | CASRADPTDTQYF
- | TRBJ2-2 | TRBV7-9 | TRBD2 | TGTGCCAGCAGCTTAAAGGGCCAACTAGCGGGAGGGCCATCGGAGCTGTTTTTT | CASSLKGQLAGGPSELFF
- | TRBJ1-1 | TRBV25-1 | - | TGTGCCAGCAAAGCCCGGGTAGGAGGCACTGAAGCTTTCTTT | CASKARVGGTEAFF
- | TRBJ2-1 | TRBV29-1 | - | TGCAGCGTTAAAGATCCGGGAAGCATAAATGAGCAGTTCTTC | CSVKDPGSINEQFF
- | TRBJ2-7 | TRBV6-6 | TRBD2 | TGTGCCAGCAGTTACCGGCTAGGGACTACCTACGAGCAGTACTTC | CASSYRLGTTYEQYF
- | TRBJ1-1 | TRBV5-8 | - | TGTGCCAGCAGCGCCCATACCAGAAAACAAATGAACACTGAAGCTTTCTTT | CASSAHTRKQMNTEAFF
- | TRBJ2-3 | TRBV12-5 | TRBD2 | TGTGCTAGTGGTTTGGCAACTAGCGGCTTGGCAGATACGCAGTATTTT | CASGLATSGLADTQYF
- | TRBJ1-5 | TRBV28 | - | TGTGCCACCTGGGGAGCTAGCAATCAGCCCCAGCATTTT | CATWGASNQPQHF
few | TRBJ2-3 | TRBV10-3 | - | TGTGCCATCACGAGCAGGGTCGCAGATACGCAGTATTTT | CAITSRVADTQYF
- | TRBJ1-1 | TRBV2 | TRBD1 | TGTGCCAGCAGTGATCCCGACAGGGGAAGCATGAACACTGAAGCTTTCTTT | CASSDPDRGSMNTEAFF
- | TRBJ2-5 | TRBV5-1 | TRBD1 | TGCGCCAGCAGCTTGAACCCAACAGGGGGCGCGTCCCAAGAGACCCAGTACTTC | CASSLNPTGGASQETQYF
- | TRBJ1-2 | TRBV18 | TRBD1 | TGTGCCAGCTCACCGGACAAGGGGGCGCCGGGGCTCTATGGCTACACCTTC | CASSPDKGAPGLYGYTF
- | TRBJ2-4 | TRBV5-1 | - | TGCGCCAGCAGCTTGGGGTCCAAAAACTTGGACATTCAGTACTTC | CASSLGSKNLDIQYF
- | TRBJ2-1 | TRBV5-8 | - | TGTGCCAGCAGCCCCAAGGGGGAGACGTATGAGCAGTTCTTC | CASSPKGETYEQFF
- | TRBJ2-3 | TRBV5-1 | - | TGCGCCAGCAGCTTGTGGCAGGGAACTAGCACAGATACGCAGTATTTT | CASSLWQGTSTDTQYF
- | TRBJ1-2 | TRBV14 | - | TGTGCCAGCAGCCTGACAGTGAACTATGGCTACACCTTC | CASSLTVNYGYTF
once | TRBJ1-2 | TRBV28 | TRBD1 | TGTGCCAGCAGTTTGACAGGGGGCGCGTTCACATCCGGCTACACCTTC | CASSLTGGAFTSGYTF
- | TRBJ2-3 | TRBV2 | TRBD2 | TGTGCCAGCAGCGCTCTCGATGGACTAGCAGCAGATACGCAGTATTTT | CASSALDGLAADTQYF
- | TRBJ2-2 | TRBV27 | - | TGTGCCAGTGAACCGGGAGCGCACCGGGGAGCTGTTTTT | CASEPGAHRGAVF
- | TRBJ2-6 | TRBV28 | - | TGTGCCAGCAGTTTATACGGGTCTGGGGCCAACGTCCTGACTTTC | CASSLYGSGANVLTF
- | TRBJ1-5 | TRBV30 | TRBD1 | TGTGCCTGGAGTGTCCGGACAGGGGATCAGCCCCAGCATTTT | CAWSVRTGDQPQHF